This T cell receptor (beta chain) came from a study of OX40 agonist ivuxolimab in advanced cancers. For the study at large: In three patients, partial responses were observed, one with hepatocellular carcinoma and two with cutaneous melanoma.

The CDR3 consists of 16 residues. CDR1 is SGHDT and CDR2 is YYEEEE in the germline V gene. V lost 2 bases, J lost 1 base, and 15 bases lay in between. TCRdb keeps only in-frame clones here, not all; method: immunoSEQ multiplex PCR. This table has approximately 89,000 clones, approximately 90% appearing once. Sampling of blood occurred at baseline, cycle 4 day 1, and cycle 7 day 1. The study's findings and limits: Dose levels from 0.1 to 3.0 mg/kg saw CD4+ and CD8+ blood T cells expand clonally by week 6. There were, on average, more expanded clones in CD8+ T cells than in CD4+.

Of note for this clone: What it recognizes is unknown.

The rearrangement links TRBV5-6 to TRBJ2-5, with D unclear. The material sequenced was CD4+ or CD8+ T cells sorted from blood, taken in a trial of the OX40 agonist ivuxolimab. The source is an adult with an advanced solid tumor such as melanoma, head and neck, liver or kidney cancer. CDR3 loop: CASSFFTEALQETQYF. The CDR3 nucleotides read TGTGCCAGCAGCTTCTTTACAGAGGCCCTCCAAGAGACCCAGTACTTC.